A single sample gave rise to the 27 T cell receptor beta chains below, sequenced in a study of cytomegalovirus exposure and HLA in healthy donors. PCR amplification relied on 60 Vbeta primers (plus 13 Jbeta primers). Profiling relied on immunoSEQ multiplex PCR, and the TCRdb table lists in-frame clones only, not all of them. The table has 150,000 or so clones, approximately 80% seen once; the top ten hold under 2.5%. The sequencing input was PBMCs. The receptor source for this set is a man between 45 and 60 years old in good health and CMV-seropositive.

The chain joins TRBV19 to TRBJ2-7; D is ambiguous. CDR3 length: 14 residues. Deletions cut 4 bases from V and 0 bases from J, with 10 bases between. Germline CDR1 and CDR2: LNHDA and SQIVND (reference sequence). Here the CDR3 DNA reads TGTGCCAGTAGTAATTACCGCAGCTCCTACGAGCAGTACTTC. It encodes CASSNYRSSYEQYF. Based on the CDR3 plus reference TRBV19 and TRBJ2-7, the full variable domain is DGGITQSPKYLFRKEGQNVTLSCEQNLNHDAMYWYRQDPGQGLRLIYYSQIVNDFQKGDIAEGYSVSREKKESFPLTVTSAQKNPTAFYLCASSNYRSSYEQYFGPGTRLTVT.

The chain's CDR3 is CASSSQGNQPQHF. CDR3 bases: TGCGCCAGCAGCTCCCAGGGCAATCAGCCCCAGCATTTT. This chain uses TRBV5-1 with TRBJ1-5; no clear D gene. From germline, CDR1 is SGHRS and CDR2 YFSETQ. V shed 3 bases and J shed 2 bases, with 6 bases lying between them. The CDR3 totals 13 residues. Filled out from reference TRBV5-1 and TRBJ1-5, the complete variable domain reads KAGVTQTPRYLIKTRGQQVTLSCSPISGHRSVSWYQQTPGQGLQFLFEYFSETQRNKGNFPGRFSGRQFSNSRSEMNVSTLELGDSALYLCASSSQGNQPQHFGDGTRLSIL.

V is TRBV6-5 and J is TRBJ2-7; D unclear. The CDR3 spans 12 residues. In germline, CDR1 is MNHEY, CDR2 SVGAGI. Trimming took 2 bases from V and 5 from J, leaving 7 bases between them. CDR3 region: CASSYRQNEQYF. CDR3 bases: TGTGCCAGCAGTTACCGTCAGAACGAGCAGTACTTC.

The V call is TRBV2, the J call TRBJ1-3, with D hard to call. This CDR3 has 16 residues. Germline CDR1 is SNHLY and CDR2 is FYNNEI. V was clipped by 3 bases and J by 0 bases, with 12 bases between them. The CDR3 nucleotides read TGTGCCAGCAGTGACCGAGGACTTAACTCTGGAAACACCATATATTTT. Translating it yields CASSDRGLNSGNTIYF.

The chain joins TRBV9 to TRBJ1-3; D perhaps matches TRBD1 (6 bases). The V end was cut by 1 base, the J end by 0 bases, with 11 bases between. Per the germline V gene, CDR1 is SGDLS and CDR2 is YYNGEE. This CDR3 contains 16 residues. CDR3 sequence reads: CASSVQGSPSGNTIYF. The CDR3 nucleotides read TGTGCCAGCAGCGTACAGGGGTCTCCCTCTGGAAACACCATATATTTT.

The genes are TRBV11-2 and TRBJ2-7; 13 bases align to TRBD2. The length of the CDR3 is 14 residues. V was pared by 6 bases and J by 10 bases, with 9 bases of the junction left unmatched. Per germline, CDR1 SGHAT and CDR2 FQNNGV. The CDR3 loop reads CASRRLAGGPSQYF. CDR3 bases: TGTGCCAGCAGAAGACTAGCGGGGGGACCTTCCCAGTACTTC.

The V and J genes are TRBV4-3 and TRBJ1-1; the D gene is possibly TRBD1 (5 bases). V lost 1 base and J 4 bases, leaving 10 bases between the germline ends. From germline, CDR1 is LGHNA and CDR2 YSLEER. CDR3 length: 14 residues. CDR3 protein: CASSQAAGGTEAFF. The DNA for the CDR3 is TGCGCCAGCAGCCAAGCGGCGGGGGGCACTGAAGCTTTCTTT.

The V call is TRBV5-1, the J call TRBJ1-4, with a weak D call TRBD1 (6 bases). Trimming pared 3 bases from V and 8 bases from J, leaving 17 bases between. This CDR3 contains 15 residues. The germline V gene has CDR1 SGHRS and CDR2 YFSETQ. The DNA of the CDR3 is TGCGCCAGCAGCTGGGGACAAACCAAGAAGGAAAAACTGTTTTTT. It codes for CASSWGQTKKEKLFF.

The V call is TRBV7-8, the J call TRBJ2-2; 8 positions match TRBD1. The CDR3 runs to 14 residues. Germline CDR1 is SGHVS and CDR2 is FQNEAQ. J gave up 5 bases and V 5 bases, and 4 bases lay outside the gene matches. The CDR3 DNA reads TGTGCCAGCAGCACCGACAGGGGTACCGGGGAGCTGTTTTTT. It codes for CASSTDRGTGELFF.

This clone was observed a few times. The chain has TRBV5-1 and TRBJ1-2; tentatively, D is TRBD1 (6 bases). V gave up 0 bases and J gave up 0 bases, with 12 bases separating them. CDR1 is SGHRS, CDR2 YFSETQ, per germline. The CDR3 is 16 residues long. This chain's CDR3 is CASSLGGQGSNYGYTF. CDR3 bases: TGCGCCAGCAGCTTGGGGGGACAAGGGTCTAACTATGGCTACACCTTC.

This chain connects TRBV10-2 to TRBJ2-7; D not resolved. V was shortened by 4 bases and J by 4 bases, with 17 bases between the two germline ends. The length of the CDR3 is 15 residues. Germline loops: CDR1 WSHSY, CDR2 SAAADI. The DNA of the CDR3 is TGCGCCAGCAGTGGGTTAAGAACGGAGAGATACGAGCAGTACTTC. It specifies CASSGLRTERYEQYF.

V gene TRBV5-1 combines with J gene TRBJ2-3, with D perhaps TRBD1 (6 bases). CDR3 length: 14 residues. Germline V gene sequence: CDR1 SGHRS, CDR2 YFSETQ. V was pared by 6 bases and J by 1 base, with 12 bases between. The CDR3 sequence is CASTRRQGTDTQYF. Written as DNA, the CDR3 is TGCGCCAGCACCCGCAGACAGGGCACAGATACGCAGTATTTT. The entire variable domain, with the rest obtained from reference TRBV5-1 and TRBJ2-3, is as follows: KAGVTQTPRYLIKTRGQQVTLSCSPISGHRSVSWYQQTPGQGLQFLFEYFSETQRNKGNFPGRFSGRQFSNSRSEMNVSTLELGDSALYLCASTRRQGTDTQYFGPGTRLTVL.

This clone was seen only once. The V gene is TRBV9, the J gene TRBJ1-2, with D hard to call. CDR3 size: 14 residues. Germline lookup yields CDR1 SGDLS and CDR2 YYNGEE. V lost 0 bases and J lost 0, with 6 bases in between. This CDR3 reads CASSVEDSNYGYTF. The CDR3 DNA reads as TGTGCCAGCAGCGTAGAGGACTCTAACTATGGCTACACCTTC.

V usage is TRBV5-6 and J usage is TRBJ2-5, with D possibly TRBD2 on 7 matching bases. The CDR3 has 15 residues. Germline V CDR1 and CDR2: SGHDT, YYEEEE. Trimming stripped 4 bases from V and 4 bases from J, with 17 bases between. CDR3 region: CASSPRRGGGETQYF. CDR3 nucleotide sequence: TGTGCCAGCAGCCCAAGGAGGGGAGGGGGAGAGACCCAGTACTTC.

The V call is TRBV7-2, the J call TRBJ2-5; 10 bases align to TRBD2. V lost 1 base, J lost 5 bases, and 7 bases stayed unmatched. This CDR3 is 16 amino acids long. Germline CDR1 and CDR2: SGHTA and FQGNSA. The CDR3 coding sequence is TGTGCCAGCAGCTTAGAAGAAGCGGGGGGGACGGAGACCCAGTACTTC. Residues: CASSLEEAGGTETQYF.

In nucleotides, the CDR3 is TGTGCCAGCAGCTCGGGGGGGAGGACAGATACGCAGTATTTT. It translates to CASSSGGRTDTQYF. The J gene is TRBJ2-3, the V gene TRBV13; 8 bases match TRBD2. The ends lost 4 bases at V and 3 bases at J; junction bases unmatched: 3. The V gene's germline CDR1 is PRHDT and CDR2 FYEKMQ (reference sequence). The CDR3 runs to 14 residues.

The rearrangement uses TRBV5-8 and TRBJ2-5; perhaps TRBD1 as D (5 bases). Per the germline V gene, CDR1 is SGHTS and CDR2 is YDEGEE. This CDR3 is 14 amino acids long. Between the trimmed V and J ends, which lost 0 bases and 9 bases, there was a span of 15 bases. The chain's CDR3 is CASSLGQGVRAQYF. CDR3 nucleotides: TGTGCCAGCAGCTTGGGTCAGGGTGTCAGGGCCCAGTACTTC.

The CDR3 sequence: CASSRTSGGVSYNEQFF. As DNA, the CDR3 is TGTGCCAGCAGCAGGACTAGCGGGGGGGTATCCTACAATGAGCAGTTCTTC. V gene TRBV7-9 combines with J gene TRBJ2-1; TRBD2 matches at 15 bases. The CDR3 has 17 residues. From germline, CDR1 is SEHNR and CDR2 FQNEAQ (reference sequence). V lost 5 bases to trimming and J lost 1 base; unmatched junction nucleotides: 3.

DNA of the CDR3: TGTGCCAGCAGTGGGTGGGCAGGGGAACGAGTAGCCGGGGAGCTGTTTTTT. Translation: CASSGWAGERVAGELFF. The rearrangement joins TRBV6-1 to TRBJ2-2, with a possible D match to TRBD1 (6 bases). Germline V gene sequence: CDR1 MNHNS, CDR2 SASEGT. This CDR3 contains 17 residues. Trimming left V 4 bases short and J 6 bases short, with 21 bases between.

The chain employs TRBV27 and TRBJ2-2, with 8 bases lining up with TRBD2. Germline V gives CDR1 MNHEY, CDR2 SMNVEV (reference sequence). The CDR3 covers 17 residues. Trimming removed 2 bases from V and 4 bases from J; junction bases left unmatched: 9. CDR3 bases: TGTGCCAGCAGTTTACCCGGGGGGGGGCGTAGCACCGGGGAGCTGTTTTTT. Protein sequence: CASSLPGGGRSTGELFF.

In DNA form, the CDR3 reads TGTGCCAGCAGCGTTGACAGGGGTAATGAAAAACTGTTTTTT. As protein: CASSVDRGNEKLFF. The V gene is TRBV9, the J gene TRBJ1-4; 8 bases match TRBD1. The CDR3 is 14 residues long. Germline CDR1 SGDLS, CDR2 YYNGEE. J was trimmed by 4 bases and V by 2 bases; bases with no gene match: 1.

This clone was counted only a few times. The chain joins TRBV6-5 to TRBJ1-4; D ambiguous. V was cut by 2 bases and J by 8 bases, with 15 bases left in between. The CDR3 covers 15 residues. The germline gives CDR1 MNHEY, CDR2 SVGAGI. This CDR3 reads CASSYGQAAWEKLFF. CDR3 in DNA: TGTGCCAGCAGTTACGGGCAGGCTGCCTGGGAAAAACTGTTTTTT.

This chain uses TRBV5-1 with TRBJ1-1; 9 nucleotides line up with TRBD1. Germline lookup yields CDR1 SGHRS and CDR2 YFSETQ. Trimming at V came to 4 bases and at J to 10 bases, leaving 8 bases not matched to a gene. The CDR3 is made up of 13 amino acids. Here the CDR3 DNA reads TGCGCCAGCAGCACAGGACAGGGGCAAAGAGCTTTCTTT. Its protein is CASSTGQGQRAFF.

Worth noting for this clone: A junction boundary mismatches the germline segment, possibly from a read error. V is TRBV4-1 and J is TRBJ2-1, with D possibly matching TRBD2 (7 bases). The CDR3 runs to 15 residues. Germline loops: CDR1 MGHRA, CDR2 YSYEKL. The CDR3 nucleotides read TGCGCCAGCAGCCCCCTGGCGGGGGCTTACAATGGGCAGTTCTTC. Its protein product is CASSPLAGAYNGQFF.

The chain is built from TRBV10-3 and TRBJ1-1, with 7 bases matching TRBD1. This CDR3 is 14 amino acids long. V shed 6 bases, J shed 4 bases, and the junction held 8 bases outside the gene matches. Per germline, CDR1 ENHRY and CDR2 SYGVKD. As DNA, the CDR3 is TGTGCCATCAGCGACAGGGCTCAGGGCACTGAAGCTTTCTTT. It codes for CAISDRAQGTEAFF.

The V call is TRBV7-9, the J call TRBJ2-2, with 10 bases lining up with TRBD1. From germline, CDR1 is SEHNR and CDR2 FQNEAQ (reference sequence). V lost 5 bases and J lost 6; bases outside the gene matches: 9. This CDR3 spans 16 amino acids. Here the CDR3 reads CASSPSGQGSAGELFF. DNA of the CDR3: TGTGCCAGCAGCCCCTCGGGACAGGGGTCCGCCGGGGAGCTGTTTTTT.

This clone appeared a few times. The rearrangement uses TRBV5-5 and TRBJ1-6; D is uncertain. This CDR3 region has 14 residues. Germline lookup yields CDR1 SGHKS and CDR2 YYEKEE (reference sequence). The V end was cut by 6 bases, the J end by 8 bases, with 15 bases between. CDR3 nucleotide sequence: TGTGCCAGCACCTCCTCGGTTCGGGATTCACCCCTCCACTTT. Amino acids: CASTSSVRDSPLHF.